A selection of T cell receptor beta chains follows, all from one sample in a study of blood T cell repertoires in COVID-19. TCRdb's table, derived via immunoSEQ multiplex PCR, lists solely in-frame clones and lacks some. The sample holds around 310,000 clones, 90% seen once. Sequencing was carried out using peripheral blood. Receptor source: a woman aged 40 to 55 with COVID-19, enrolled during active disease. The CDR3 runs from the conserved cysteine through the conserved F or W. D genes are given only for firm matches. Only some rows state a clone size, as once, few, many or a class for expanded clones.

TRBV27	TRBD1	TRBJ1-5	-	CASSRTGASNQPQHF	TGTGCCAGCAGTCGGACAGGGGCTAGCAATCAGCCCCAGCATTTT
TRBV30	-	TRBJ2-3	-	CAWSQGGADTQYF	TGTGCCTGGAGTCAGGGAGGCGCAGATACGCAGTATTTT
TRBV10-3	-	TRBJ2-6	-	CAISDPLAGGANVLTF	TGTGCCATCAGCGACCCCCTCGCGGGGGGGGCCAACGTCCTGACTTTC
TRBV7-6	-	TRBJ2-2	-	CASSLALATGELFF	TGTGCCAGCAGCTTAGCTTTGGCCACCGGGGAGCTGTTTTTT
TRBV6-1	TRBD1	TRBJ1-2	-	CASSESAGGSHGYTF	TGTGCCAGCAGTGAATCCGCAGGGGGCTCACATGGCTACACCTTC
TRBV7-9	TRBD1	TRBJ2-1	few	CASRPGQGYNEQFF	TGTGCCAGCAGGCCGGGACAGGGGTACAATGAGCAGTTCTTC
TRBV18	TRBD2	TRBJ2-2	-	CASSRTSGGANTGELFF	TGTGCCAGCTCACGGACTAGCGGGGGCGCGAACACCGGGGAGCTGTTTTTT
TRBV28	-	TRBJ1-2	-	CASSLLVGDGYTF	TGTGCCAGCAGTTTACTTGTAGGGGATGGCTACACCTTC
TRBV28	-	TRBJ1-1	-	CASSGPQGTLNRAFF	TGTGCCAGCAGTGGACCCCAGGGGACGCTAAATAGGGCTTTCTTT
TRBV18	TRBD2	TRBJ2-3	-	CASSSFPLTSGGADTQYF	TGTGCCAGCTCAAGTTTCCCACTGACTAGCGGGGGGGCGGATACGCAGTATTTT
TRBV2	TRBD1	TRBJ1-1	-	CARDRAYHGTEAFF	TGTGCCAGGGACAGGGCCTACCATGGAACTGAAGCTTTCTTT
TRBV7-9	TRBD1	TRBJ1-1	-	CASSLGPTGGGMNTEAFF	TGTGCCAGCAGCTTAGGTCCAACAGGGGGCGGAATGAACACTGAAGCTTTCTTT
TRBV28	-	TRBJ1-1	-	CASSNGGETEAFF	TGTGCCAGCAGCAATGGGGGCGAGACTGAAGCTTTCTTT
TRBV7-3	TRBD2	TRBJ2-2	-	CASSPTGGRNTGELFF	TGTGCCAGCAGCCCAACGGGGGGACGAAACACCGGGGAGCTGTTTTTT
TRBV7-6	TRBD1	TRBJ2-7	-	CASSLISSGQGYEQYF	TGTGCCAGCAGCTTAATTTCCTCGGGACAGGGCTACGAGCAGTACTTC
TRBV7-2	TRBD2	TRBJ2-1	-	CASSSLAGGPLVEQFF	TGTGCCAGCAGCTCGCTAGCGGGAGGGCCTTTAGTCGAGCAGTTCTTC
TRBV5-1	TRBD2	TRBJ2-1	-	CASTTLLAGVPNNEQFF	TGCGCCAGCACTACCTTACTAGCGGGAGTACCTAACAATGAGCAGTTCTTC
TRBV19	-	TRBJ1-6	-	CASSTRGQGHSPLHF	TGTGCCAGTAGTACCAGAGGGCAGGGGCATTCACCCCTCCACTTT
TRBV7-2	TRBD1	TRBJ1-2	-	CASSPGQGARVNYGYTF	TGTGCCAGCAGCCCAGGACAGGGGGCGCGGGTTAACTATGGCTACACCTTC
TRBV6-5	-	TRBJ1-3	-	CASKRQGGGNTIYF	TGTGCCAGTAAACGGCAGGGAGGAGGAAACACCATATATTTT
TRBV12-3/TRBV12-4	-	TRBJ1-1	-	CASTPSGGYEAFF	TGTGCCAGCACTCCATCTGGGGGGTATGAAGCTTTCTTT
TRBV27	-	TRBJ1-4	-	CASSLYPRNRAEKLFF	TGTGCCAGCAGTTTATATCCCCGTAACAGGGCCGAAAAACTGTTTTTT
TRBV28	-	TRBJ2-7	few	CASITTMAGWYEQYF	TGTGCCAGCATTACCACCATGGCGGGATGGTACGAGCAGTACTTC
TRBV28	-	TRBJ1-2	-	CASSLSQGRSYGYTF	TGTGCCAGCAGTTTGTCACAGGGTAGGAGCTATGGCTACACCTTC
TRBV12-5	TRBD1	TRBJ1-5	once	CASGFTRQGAKQPQHF	TGTGCTAGTGGTTTCACACGACAGGGGGCGAAACAGCCCCAGCATTTT
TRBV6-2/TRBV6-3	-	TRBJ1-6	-	CASSYPRDGPLHF	TGTGCCAGCAGTTATCCCAGGGATGGACCCCTCCACTTT
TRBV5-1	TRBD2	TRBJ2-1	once	CASSLSTSGSTGSSYNEQFF	TGCGCCAGCAGCTTATCGACTAGCGGGAGTACAGGAAGCTCCTACAATGAGCAGTTCTTC
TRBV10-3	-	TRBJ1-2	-	CAISVGDNYGYTF	TGTGCCATCAGTGTCGGGGATAACTATGGCTACACCTTC
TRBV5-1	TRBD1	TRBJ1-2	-	CASSLLGGDGYTF	TGCGCCAGCAGCTTGCTAGGGGGCGATGGCTACACCTTC
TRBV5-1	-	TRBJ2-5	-	CASSLEGQETQYF	TGCGCCAGCAGCCTAGAGGGCCAAGAGACCCAGTACTTC
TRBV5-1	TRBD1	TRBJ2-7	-	CASSLAFDRGAYEQYF	TGCGCCAGCAGCTTGGCCTTCGACAGGGGTGCCTACGAGCAGTACTTC
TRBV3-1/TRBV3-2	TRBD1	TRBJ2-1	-	CASSPHDRGDNEQFF	TGTGCCAGCAGCCCCCACGACAGGGGGGACAATGAGCAGTTCTTC
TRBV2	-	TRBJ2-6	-	CASSRESGANVLTF	TGTGCCAGCAGCAGGGAATCTGGGGCCAACGTCCTGACTTTC
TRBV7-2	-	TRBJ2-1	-	CASSYRAPYNEQFF	TGTGCCAGCAGCTACCGAGCCCCTTACAATGAGCAGTTCTTC
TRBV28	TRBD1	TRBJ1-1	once	CASRRTGMLNTEAFF	TGTGCCAGCAGGCGGACAGGGATGCTAAACACTGAAGCTTTCTTT
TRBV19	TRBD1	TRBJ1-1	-	CASSISPGQGGENTEAFF	TGTGCCAGTAGTATATCGCCGGGACAGGGGGGAGAGAACACTGAAGCTTTCTTT
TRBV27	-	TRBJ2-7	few	CASSRQEGLASYEQYF	TGTGCCAGCAGTCGCCAAGAAGGGCTAGCTTCCTACGAGCAGTACTTC
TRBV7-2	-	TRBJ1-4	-	CASSLGQIATNEKLFF	TGTGCCAGCAGCTTAGGGCAGATTGCAACTAATGAAAAACTGTTTTTT
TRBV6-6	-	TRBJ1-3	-	CASSYGHLTNGNTIYF	TGTGCCAGCAGTTACGGCCATTTGACAAATGGAAACACCATATATTTT
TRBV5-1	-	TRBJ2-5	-	CASSYTGTEETQYF	TGCGCCAGCAGCTACACCGGGACTGAAGAGACCCAGTACTTC
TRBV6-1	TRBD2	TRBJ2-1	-	CASSEAIAGGWDEQFF	TGTGCCAGCAGTGAAGCCATAGCGGGAGGGTGGGATGAGCAGTTCTTC
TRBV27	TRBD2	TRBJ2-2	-	CASRPGGWTGELFF	TGTGCCAGCAGACCCGGGGGGTGGACCGGGGAGCTGTTTTTT
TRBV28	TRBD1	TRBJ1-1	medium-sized	CASSFFGQGGLGTEAFF	TGTGCCAGCAGTTTCTTCGGACAGGGAGGGTTGGGCACTGAAGCTTTCTTT
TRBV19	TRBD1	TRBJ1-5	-	CASRRTGGSQPQHF	TGTGCCAGTAGGCGGACAGGGGGCAGTCAGCCCCAGCATTTT
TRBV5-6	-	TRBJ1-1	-	CASSSVLRTEAFF	TGTGCCAGCAGCTCTGTCCTGAGGACTGAAGCTTTCTTT
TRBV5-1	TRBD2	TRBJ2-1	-	CASRRTSGNNEQFF	TGCGCCAGCAGGAGGACTAGCGGAAACAATGAGCAGTTCTTC
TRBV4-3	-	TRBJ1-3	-	CASSQDHSGNTIYF	TGCGCCAGCAGCCAAGACCACTCTGGAAACACCATATATTTT
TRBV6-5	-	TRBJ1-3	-	CASVDRSSGNTIYF	TGTGCCAGCGTCGACCGGAGCTCTGGAAACACCATATATTTT
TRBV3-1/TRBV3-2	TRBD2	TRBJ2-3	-	CASSPPYSGRDTQYF	TGTGCCAGCAGCCCCCCTTATAGCGGGAGGGATACGCAGTATTTT
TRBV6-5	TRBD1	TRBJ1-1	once	CASRTPGQQNTEAFF	TGTGCCAGCAGGACTCCGGGACAGCAGAACACTGAAGCTTTCTTT
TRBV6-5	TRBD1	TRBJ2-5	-	CASSTKDRALGTQYF	TGTGCCAGCAGTACCAAGGACAGGGCCCTAGGGACCCAGTACTTC
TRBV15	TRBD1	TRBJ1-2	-	CATSRTGGSVGYTF	TGTGCCACCAGCAGGACAGGGGGATCGGTTGGCTACACCTTC